Each of the 23 T cell receptor beta chains below was sequenced from the same sample in a study of CD8+ T cells in alopecia areata. RNA was isolated and reverse transcribed to cDNA, the sequencing template. Data came from immunoSEQ multiplex PCR; TCRdb stores just in-frame clones and leaves some out. The table records about 94,000 clones, 70% to 85% of them present only once. Documented treatment: oral pan-JAK inhibitor, 5-10 mg twice daily. The sample was CD8+ T cells sorted from blood, taken around week 42, from a patient treated with tofacitinib. The receptors stem from a human donor with alopecia areata.

The DNA of the CDR3 is TGTGCCAGCAGCCCGCCGACAGGGGGCCACGAGCAGTACTTC. Its translation: CASSPPTGGHEQYF. The chain uses TRBV11-2 and TRBJ2-7; 10 bases match TRBD1. This CDR3 region has 14 residues. Germline loops: CDR1 SGHAT, CDR2 FQNNGV. V shed 5 bases, J shed 5 bases, and the junction held 6 bases outside the gene matches.

The CDR3 sequence is CASSFSRYSNQPQHF. For the CDR3, the DNA is TGTGCCAGCAGTTTTTCCCGTTATAGCAATCAGCCCCAGCATTTT. The chain has TRBV27 and TRBJ1-5; D ambiguous. Trimming stripped 3 bases from V and 0 bases from J, with 9 bases between. The V gene's germline CDR1 is MNHEY and CDR2 SMNVEV (reference sequence). The CDR3 contains 15 residues.

The chain links TRBV25-1 to TRBJ2-7; tentatively, D is TRBD1 (6 bases). V lost 5 bases, J lost 6 bases, and 11 bases lay in between. The CDR3 has 12 residues. Germline-derived CDR1 and CDR2 are MGHDK and SYGVNS. CDR3: CASSLQGGEQYF. For the CDR3, the DNA is TGTGCCAGCAGTTTACAGGGTGGCGAGCAGTACTTC.

The rearrangement uses TRBV6-6 and TRBJ1-5; D might be TRBD1 (6 bases). The germline CDR1 and CDR2 sequences are MNHNY and SVGAGI (reference sequence). The CDR3 consists of 16 residues. The ends were cut back, 6 bases at V and 4 bases at J, with 19 bases in the middle. CDR3 residues: CASSTPLQGGNQPQHF. The CDR3 bases are TGTGCCAGCAGCACGCCTTTACAGGGTGGGAATCAGCCCCAGCATTTT.

V gene TRBV25-1 combines with J gene TRBJ1-2; no firm D call. This CDR3 comprises 12 residues. The germline gives CDR1 MGHDK, CDR2 SYGVNS. Trimming pared 6 bases from V and 4 bases from J, leaving 9 bases between. The CDR3 is CASSAPGYGYTF. CDR3 DNA sequence: TGTGCCAGCAGCGCTCCGGGCTATGGCTACACCTTC.

This clone was counted a few times. V gene TRBV13 combines with J gene TRBJ1-2; TRBD1 matches at 8 bases. CDR1 and CDR2 from the germline V gene are PRHDT and FYEKMQ (reference sequence). The J segment lost 5 bases and the V segment lost 4 bases, leaving 3 bases of the junction unmatched. CDR3 length: 13 amino acids. The CDR3 spells CASSSGQAYGYTF. CDR3 sequence (DNA): TGTGCCAGCAGCTCGGGACAGGCATATGGCTACACCTTC.

CDR3 sequence (DNA): TGTGCCAGCAGCTTGACAGGGCTACGTAGCAATCAGCCCCAGCATTTT. It codes for CASSLTGLRSNQPQHF. The chain employs TRBV5-6 and TRBJ1-5; perhaps TRBD1 as D (6 bases). Looked up from germline, CDR1 is SGHDT and CDR2 is YYEEEE. With 1 base removed from V and 0 bases from J, the gap between germline ends came to 11 bases. The CDR3 extends over 16 amino acids.

This sequence joins TRBV30 and TRBJ1-1; 7 bases are a match to TRBD1. The germline V gene encodes CDR1 GTSNPN and CDR2 SVGIG (reference sequence). The trim removed 6 bases at V and 6 bases at J, leaving 4 bases unmatched. This CDR3 spans 11 amino acids. CDR3 in amino acids: CACTQGAEAFF. The CDR3 DNA sequence: TGTGCCTGTACCCAGGGGGCTGAAGCTTTCTTT.

The V gene is TRBV12-5, the J gene TRBJ1-5, with 9 bases aligning to TRBD1. Germline CDR1 reads LGHNT; CDR2 reads FRNRAP. The CDR3 consists of 16 residues. With V trimmed by 0 bases and J by 5 bases, 5 bases remained unmatched. The CDR3 DNA sequence: TGTGCTAGTGGTTTGGTACTTGGACAGGGGTATCAGCCCCAGCATTTT. The encoded protein is CASGLVLGQGYQPQHF.

This chain joins TRBV23-1 and TRBJ1-4, with 11 bases aligning to TRBD1. TRBV23-1 is reported as an ORF; its role is uncertain. V dropped 0 bases and J dropped 7; count of bases not matched to a gene: 4. The CDR3 extends over 16 amino acids. CDR3 sequence (DNA): TGCGCCAGCAGTCAATCGAGGACAGGGGGCGGTGAAAAACTGTTTTTT. This encodes CASSQSRTGGGEKLFF.

This clone was seen a few times. This chain joins TRBV5-1 and TRBJ2-3; 9 bases line up with TRBD2. CDR3 size: 12 residues. J gave up 12 bases and V 6 bases, and 8 bases lay outside the gene matches. CDR1 SGHRS and CDR2 YFSETQ come from the germline V gene. CDR3 nucleotides: TGCGCCAGCAAACTAGCGGGCCCTCTCCAGTATTTT. This gives the protein CASKLAGPLQYF. The complete variable domain, with remaining parts taken from reference TRBV5-1 and TRBJ2-3, reads KAGVTQTPRYLIKTRGQQVTLSCSPISGHRSVSWYQQTPGQGLQFLFEYFSETQRNKGNFPGRFSGRQFSNSRSEMNVSTLELGDSALYLCASKLAGPLQYFGPGTRLTVL.

The rearrangement joins TRBV10-3 to TRBJ1-1, with D unresolved. The CDR3 runs to 15 residues. With 11 bases removed from V and 1 base from J, the gap between germline ends came to 20 bases. Germline V gives CDR1 ENHRY, CDR2 SYGVKD. The CDR3 loop reads CASIMVLGQNTEAFF. The CDR3 coding sequence is TGTGCCTCCATCATGGTATTAGGGCAGAACACTGAAGCTTTCTTT.

The V and J genes are TRBV4-3 and TRBJ2-7, with D possibly TRBD2 on 6 matching bases. The germline V and J ends were trimmed by 0 bases and 3 bases, with 12 bases remaining between them. Germline values: CDR1 LGHNA, CDR2 YSLEER. The CDR3 loop spans 15 amino acids. The CDR3 loop reads CASSQDAGLDYEQYF. The DNA of the CDR3 is TGCGCCAGCAGCCAAGATGCGGGGCTCGACTACGAGCAGTACTTC.

This chain connects TRBV4-1 to TRBJ2-7, with D tentatively TRBD1 or TRBD2 (5 bases each). The V gene's germline CDR1 is MGHRA and CDR2 YSYEKL. The CDR3 totals 14 residues. V shed 2 bases and J shed 2 bases, with 10 bases lying between them. The CDR3 DNA is TGCGCCAGCAGCCAACCGGGACGGACCTACGAGCAGTACTTC. Amino acid sequence: CASSQPGRTYEQYF.

For this clone: The germline gene is not matched at one end of the junction; a read error may be the cause. The chain employs TRBV7-8 and TRBJ2-7; D is possibly TRBD1 (6 bases). This CDR3 comprises 12 residues. Germline CDR1 and CDR2: SGHVS and FQNEAQ. In nucleotides, the CDR3 is TGCGCCAGCAGCTCGGACAGAACCCGCCTGTACTTC. As protein: CASSSDRTRLYF.

The chain uses TRBV2 and TRBJ2-7; no reliable D call. Germline CDR1 SNHLY, CDR2 FYNNEI. The CDR3 is 16 amino acids. Trimming took 4 bases from V and 9 from J, leaving 25 bases between them. The CDR3 loop is CASSGPEDRVTRRQYF. The CDR3 DNA reads as TGTGCCAGCAGTGGCCCCGAGGACCGTGTTACGAGGCGGCAGTACTTC.

The V call is TRBV7-9, the J call TRBJ1-5; no definite D call. Trimming left V 1 base short and J 2 bases short, with 12 bases between. Germline V gene data show CDR1 as SEHNR and CDR2 as FQNEAQ (reference sequence). The CDR3 consists of 16 residues. Written as DNA, the CDR3 is TGTGCCAGCAGCTTAGTCGGGGAGGGTGGCAATCAGCCCCAGCATTTT. It specifies CASSLVGEGGNQPQHF.

This clone was found a few times. This chain joins TRBV2 and TRBJ1-6; TRBD1 aligns across 9 bases. J was trimmed by 4 bases and V by 5 bases; bases with no gene match: 3. CDR1 and CDR2 (germline): SNHLY, FYNNEI. This CDR3 spans 15 amino acids. CDR3 protein: CASSRTGEYNSPLHF. The CDR3 DNA follows: TGTGCCAGCAGTCGGACAGGGGAATATAATTCACCCCTCCACTTT. Supplemented by reference TRBV2 and TRBJ1-6, the full variable domain reads EPEVTQTPSHQVTQMGQEVILRCVPISNHLYFYWYRQILGQKVEFLVSFYNNEISEKSEIFDDQFSVERPDGSNFTLKIRSTKLEDSAMYFCASSRTGEYNSPLHFGNGTRLTVT.

Only a few counts were recorded for this clone. V is TRBV5-5 and J is TRBJ2-7, with TRBD2 identical over 7 bases. Germline V gene data show CDR1 as SGHKS and CDR2 as YYEKEE (reference sequence). This CDR3 contains 15 residues. V lost 4 bases, J lost 5 bases, and 12 bases stayed unmatched. DNA for the CDR3: TGTGCCAGCAGCGCAGCCAGCGGGGTCTTCCACGAGCAGTACTTC. This gives the protein CASSAASGVFHEQYF. Full variable domain (outside the CDR3, taken from reference TRBV5-5 and TRBJ2-7): DAGVTQSPTHLIKTRGQQVTLRCSPISGHKSVSWYQQVLGQGPQFIFQYYEKEERGRGNFPDRFSARQFPNYSSELNVNALLLGDSALYLCASSAASGVFHEQYFGPGTRLTVT.

Only a few counts were recorded for this clone. The rearrangement joins TRBV29-1 to TRBJ2-1; the D gene could be TRBD1 or TRBD2 (5 bases each). Germline CDR1 and CDR2: SQVTM and ANQGSEA. The CDR3 covers 11 residues. The V end lost 4 bases, the J end lost 9 bases, and 10 bases lay between the germline ends. CDR3 sequence (DNA): TGCAGCGTTGGAGAGAGGGGTGAGCAGTTCTTC. Translated: CSVGERGEQFF.

The sample holds a few counts of this clone. V gene TRBV7-8 combines with J gene TRBJ2-7, with D possibly matching TRBD1 (5 bases). CDR3 length: 12 amino acids. Germline-derived CDR1 and CDR2 are SGHVS and FQNEAQ. The V and J ends lost 3 bases and 3 bases respectively, with 6 bases between them. The CDR3 DNA reads TGTGCCAGCAGCTTCGACAGCTACGAGCAGTACTTC. It codes for CASSFDSYEQYF.

This rearrangement joins TRBV19 to TRBJ2-1; D call uncertain. Trimming pared 5 bases from V and 6 bases from J, leaving 11 bases between. Germline assignment: CDR1 LNHDA and CDR2 SQIVND (reference sequence). The CDR3 has 13 residues. DNA for the CDR3: TGTGCCAGTAGTGCATCTCCGGGCAATGAGCAGTTCTTC. Protein sequence: CASSASPGNEQFF.

This clone has just a few counts. Other DNA sequences in the sample encode the same CDR3. This rearrangement joins TRBV29-1 to TRBJ1-2; maybe TRBD1 (6 bases). This CDR3 has 10 residues. Per germline, CDR1 SQVTM and CDR2 ANQGSEA. V lost 6 bases and J lost 8, with 10 bases in between. Written as DNA, the CDR3 is TGCAGCGTCGAGGGGGGAGGCTACACCTTC. Its translation is CSVEGGGYTF.